The 9 T cell receptor beta chains below all came from one sample that was sequenced in a study of T cells in Graves' hyperthyroidism and ophthalmopathy. The source material, RNA transcripts, was used to amplify TCR beta CDR3 regions. First-round RT-PCR with HTBI primers amplified the TCR CDR3 region. A single record per CDR3 protein comes from TCRdb applying MiXCR to the multiplex PCR reads. Seen here are around 380,000 distinct CDR3 sequences, around an eighth observed once, and the top ten hold roughly 20%. Sequenced sample: blood. The receptors originated from a man aged 30 to 45 with Graves' hyperthyroidism that later progressed to Graves' ophthalmopathy.

This clonotype occurred a few times. A much larger clone sits a single nucleotide away, making a read error possible. The chain uses TRBV7-3 and TRBJ2-1, with 7 bases lining up with TRBD1. V gave up 0 bases and J gave up 10 bases; unmatched junction bases: 3. Germline V CDR1 and CDR2: SGHTA, FQGTGA. The CDR3 length is 13 residues. The DNA for the CDR3 is TGTGCCAGCAGCTTAACGAAGGGGGCGGAGCAGTTCTTC. Amino acids: CASSLTKGAEQFF.

This clonotype was seen at least ten times. The chain employs TRBV11-1 and TRBJ2-1, with 9 bases that match TRBD1. The V and J ends lost 5 bases and 6 bases, in that order; junction bases with no gene match: 5. Germline-derived CDR1 and CDR2 are SGHAT and FQDESV (reference sequence). This CDR3 comprises 14 residues. CDR3 sequence: CASSGTGYINEQFF. CDR3 coding DNA: TGTGCCAGCAGCGGGACAGGGTACATCAATGAGCAGTTCTTC.

The chain carries TRBV24-1 and TRBJ2-7; TRBD2 matches at 10 bases. The germline CDR1 and CDR2 sequences are KGHDR and SFDVKD. CDR3 length: 15 amino acids. V shed 7 bases and J 0 bases; nucleotides not matched to a gene: 5. The CDR3 region has the DNA TGTGCCACCAGATACGGGACTAGCGACTCCTACGAGCAGTACTTC. Translation: CATRYGTSDSYEQYF.

CDR3 coding DNA: TGTGCCATCAGGGCCGGGGCCAATGAAAAACTGTTTTTT. Translated, it gives CAIRAGANEKLFF. V and J are TRBV10-3 and TRBJ1-4, with D perhaps TRBD1 (5 bases). CDR1 is ENHRY, CDR2 SYGVKD, per germline. Trimming took 6 bases from V and 5 from J, leaving 10 bases between them. This CDR3 comprises 13 residues.

This clonotype was seen many times. The gene calls are TRBV6-1 and TRBJ2-7; perhaps TRBD1 as D (6 bases). The CDR3 covers 14 residues. V lost 8 bases and J lost 1, with 15 bases in between. Germline V gene sequence: CDR1 MNHNS, CDR2 SASEGT. CDR3 coding DNA: TGTGCCAGCGCCCGGGACACCGTTTCCTACGAGCAGTACTTC. As protein: CASARDTVSYEQYF.

This clonotype was counted at least ten times. J is TRBJ2-1 and V is TRBV28; tentative D call: TRBD2 (6 bases). This CDR3 is 17 amino acids long. The V and J ends lost 2 bases and 4 bases respectively, with 18 bases between them. The germline gives CDR1 MDHEN, CDR2 SYDVKM. The CDR3 sequence: CASSLIGGGLAYNEQFF. In DNA form, the CDR3 reads TGTGCCAGCAGTTTAATAGGTGGGGGACTGGCTTACAATGAGCAGTTCTTC.

This clonotype was found a few times. The chain joins TRBV25-1 to TRBJ1-6, with 7 nucleotides matching TRBD1. The junction had 3 bases not matched to a gene; V was cut back by 0 bases and J by 7 bases. The CDR3 loop spans 15 amino acids. CDR1 is MGHDK, CDR2 SYGVNS, per germline. Written as DNA, the CDR3 is TGTGCCAGCAGTGAATATCGGGGACAGAATTCACCCCTCCACTTT. Translating gives CASSEYRGQNSPLHF.

This clonotype showed up just a few times. With a much larger clone just one base away, this may be a read error. The CDR3 DNA follows: TGTGCCAGCAGCTTTGTTGCAGGTACCTACATGAACACTGAAGCTTTCTTT. This codes for CASSFVAGTYMNTEAFF. The chain is built from TRBV7-2 and TRBJ1-1; no definite D call. The V and J ends lost 3 bases and 0 bases respectively, with 17 bases between them. The CDR3 consists of 17 residues. The germline CDR1 and CDR2 sequences are SGHTA and FQGNSA. The full variable domain, rest sourced from reference TRBV7-2 and TRBJ1-1, is GAGVSQSPSNKVTEKGKDVELRCDPISGHTALYWYRQSLGQGLEFLIYFQGNSAPDKSGLPSDRFSAERTGGSVSTLTIQRTQQEDSAVYLCASSFVAGTYMNTEAFFGQGTRLTVV.

Points on this clonotype: Being one base from a much bigger clone, this may be a read error. The rearrangement links TRBV30 to TRBJ2-7; tentatively, D is TRBD1 or TRBD2 (5 bases each). The CDR3 spans 14 residues. Germline values: CDR1 GTSNPN, CDR2 SVGIG (reference sequence). Trimming shortened V by 3 bases and J by 2 bases, and 14 bases separated the two germline ends. CDR3: CAWRGWRGAYEQYF. CDR3 nucleotide sequence: TGTGCCTGGAGAGGCTGGAGAGGGGCCTACGAGCAGTACTTC.